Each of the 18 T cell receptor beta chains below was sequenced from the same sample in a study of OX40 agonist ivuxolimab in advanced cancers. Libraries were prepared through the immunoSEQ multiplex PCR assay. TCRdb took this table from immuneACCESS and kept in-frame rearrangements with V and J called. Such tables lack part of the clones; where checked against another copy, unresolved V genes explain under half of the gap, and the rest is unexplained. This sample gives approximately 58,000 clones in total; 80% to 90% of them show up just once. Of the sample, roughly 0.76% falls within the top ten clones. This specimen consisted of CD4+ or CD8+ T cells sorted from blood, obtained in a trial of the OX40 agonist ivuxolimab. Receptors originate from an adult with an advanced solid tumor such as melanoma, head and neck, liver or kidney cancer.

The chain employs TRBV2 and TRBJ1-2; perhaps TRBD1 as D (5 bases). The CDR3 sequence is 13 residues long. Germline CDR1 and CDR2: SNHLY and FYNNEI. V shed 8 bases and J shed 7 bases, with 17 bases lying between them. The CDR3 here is CASLVSQGGGYTF. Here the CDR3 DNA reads TGTGCCAGCCTGGTCTCTCAGGGCGGTGGCTACACCTTC.

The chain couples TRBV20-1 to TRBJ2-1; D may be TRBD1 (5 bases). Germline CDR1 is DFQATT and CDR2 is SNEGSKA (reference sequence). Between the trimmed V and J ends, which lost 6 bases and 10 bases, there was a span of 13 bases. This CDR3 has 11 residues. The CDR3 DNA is TGCAGTGCCAAATTGGGGCGAGAGCAGTTCTTC. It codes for CSAKLGREQFF.

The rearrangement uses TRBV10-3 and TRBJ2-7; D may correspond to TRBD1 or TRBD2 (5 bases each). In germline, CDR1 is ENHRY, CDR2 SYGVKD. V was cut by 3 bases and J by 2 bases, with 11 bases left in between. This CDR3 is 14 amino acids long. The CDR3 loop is CAISDEGSTYEQYF. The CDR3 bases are TGTGCCATCAGTGATGAGGGGTCCACCTACGAGCAGTACTTC.

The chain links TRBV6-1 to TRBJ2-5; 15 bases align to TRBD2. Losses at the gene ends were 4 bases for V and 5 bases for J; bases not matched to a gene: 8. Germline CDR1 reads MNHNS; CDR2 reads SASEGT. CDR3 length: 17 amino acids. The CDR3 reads CASSVRTSGRAGETQYF. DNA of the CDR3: TGTGCCAGCAGTGTACGGACTAGCGGGAGGGCCGGGGAGACCCAGTACTTC.

The CDR3 loop is CASSADMPNQPQHF. CDR3 DNA sequence: TGTGCCAGCAGTGCCGACATGCCCAATCAGCCCCAGCATTTT. The chain combines TRBV2 with TRBJ1-5; D not resolved. The germline gives CDR1 SNHLY, CDR2 FYNNEI. Between the trimmed V and J ends, which lost 4 bases and 3 bases, there was a span of 10 bases. This CDR3 comprises 14 residues.

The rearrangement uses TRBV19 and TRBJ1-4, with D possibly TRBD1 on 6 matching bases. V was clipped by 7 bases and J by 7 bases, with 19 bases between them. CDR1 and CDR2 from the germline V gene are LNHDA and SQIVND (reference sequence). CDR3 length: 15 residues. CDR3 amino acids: CASNTPGQRTEKLFF. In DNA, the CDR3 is TGTGCCAGTAATACCCCGGGACAAAGGACTGAAAAACTGTTTTTT.

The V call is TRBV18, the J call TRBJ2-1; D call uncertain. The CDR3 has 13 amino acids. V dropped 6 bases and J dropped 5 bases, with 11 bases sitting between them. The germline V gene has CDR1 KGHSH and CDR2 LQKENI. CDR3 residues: CASSLGKDNEQFF. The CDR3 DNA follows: TGTGCCAGCTCCCTAGGCAAGGACAATGAGCAGTTCTTC.

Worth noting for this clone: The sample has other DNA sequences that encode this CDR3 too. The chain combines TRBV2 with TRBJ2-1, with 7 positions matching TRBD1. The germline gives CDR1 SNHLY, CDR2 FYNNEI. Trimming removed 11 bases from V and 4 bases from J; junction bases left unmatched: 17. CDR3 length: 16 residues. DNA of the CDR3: TGTGCCGGAAGACAGGGTGGAATAGATCCATACAATGAGCAGTTCTTC. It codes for CAGRQGGIDPYNEQFF.

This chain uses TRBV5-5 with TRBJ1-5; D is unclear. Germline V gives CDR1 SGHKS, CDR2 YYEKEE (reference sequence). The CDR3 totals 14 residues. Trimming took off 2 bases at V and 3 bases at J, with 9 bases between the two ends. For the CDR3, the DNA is TGTGCCAGCAGCTTTAGGGCGGACAATCAGCCCCAGCATTTT. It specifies CASSFRADNQPQHF.

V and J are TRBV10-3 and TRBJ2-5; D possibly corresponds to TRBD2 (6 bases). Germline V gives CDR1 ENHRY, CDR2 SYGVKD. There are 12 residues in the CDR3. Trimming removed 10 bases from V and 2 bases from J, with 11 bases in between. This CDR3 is CATGLSQETQYF. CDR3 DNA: TGTGCCACTGGACTATCACAAGAGACCCAGTACTTC.

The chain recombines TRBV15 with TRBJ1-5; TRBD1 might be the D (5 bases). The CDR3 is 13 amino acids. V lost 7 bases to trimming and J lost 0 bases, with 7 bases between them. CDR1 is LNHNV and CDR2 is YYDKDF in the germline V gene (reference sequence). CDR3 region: CATTDSSNQPQHF. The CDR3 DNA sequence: TGTGCCACCACAGACAGTAGCAATCAGCCCCAGCATTTT.

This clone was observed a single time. As DNA, the CDR3 is TGTGCCAGCAGCGATACCCTGGAGCAGTTCTTC. Translated: CASSDTLEQFF. This rearrangement joins TRBV7-2 to TRBJ2-1; D is ambiguous. Germline lookup yields CDR1 SGHTA and CDR2 FQGNSA. The ends were cut back, 5 bases at V and 10 bases at J, with 9 bases in the middle. The CDR3 runs 11 residues.

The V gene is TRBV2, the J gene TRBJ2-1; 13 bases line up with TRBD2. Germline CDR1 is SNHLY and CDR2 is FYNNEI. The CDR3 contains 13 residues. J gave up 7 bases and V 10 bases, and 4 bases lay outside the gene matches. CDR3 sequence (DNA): TGTGCCACAGGACTAGCGGGAGAGAATGAGCAGTTCTTC. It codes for CATGLAGENEQFF. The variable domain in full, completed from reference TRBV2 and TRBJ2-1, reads EPEVTQTPSHQVTQMGQEVILRCVPISNHLYFYWYRQILGQKVEFLVSFYNNEISEKSEIFDDQFSVERPDGSNFTLKIRSTKLEDSAMYFCATGLAGENEQFFGPGTRLTVL.

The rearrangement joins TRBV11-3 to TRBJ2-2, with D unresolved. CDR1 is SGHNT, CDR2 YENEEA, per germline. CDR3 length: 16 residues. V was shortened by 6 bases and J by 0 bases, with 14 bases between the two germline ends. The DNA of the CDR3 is TGTGCCAGCAGTCGCCCCGGTTACCCGAACACCGGGGAGCTGTTTTTT. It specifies CASSRPGYPNTGELFF.

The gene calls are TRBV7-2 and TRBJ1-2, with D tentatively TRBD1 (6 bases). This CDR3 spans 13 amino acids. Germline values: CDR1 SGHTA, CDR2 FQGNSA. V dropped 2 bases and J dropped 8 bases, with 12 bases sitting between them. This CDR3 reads CASSLRQAGGYTF. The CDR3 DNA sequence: TGTGCCAGCAGCTTACGACAGGCAGGCGGCTACACCTTC.

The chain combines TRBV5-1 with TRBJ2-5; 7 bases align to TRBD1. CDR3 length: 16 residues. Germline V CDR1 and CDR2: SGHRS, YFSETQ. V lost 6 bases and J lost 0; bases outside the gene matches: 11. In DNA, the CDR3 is TGCGCCAGCAACGCGAGGGGACAGACAAACCAAGAGACCCAGTACTTC. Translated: CASNARGQTNQETQYF.

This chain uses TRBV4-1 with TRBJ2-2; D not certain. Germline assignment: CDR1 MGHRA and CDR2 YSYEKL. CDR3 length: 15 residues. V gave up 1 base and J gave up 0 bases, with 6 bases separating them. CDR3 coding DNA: TGCGCCAGCAGCCAAGTTTCAGCGAACACCGGGGAGCTGTTTTTT. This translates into CASSQVSANTGELFF.

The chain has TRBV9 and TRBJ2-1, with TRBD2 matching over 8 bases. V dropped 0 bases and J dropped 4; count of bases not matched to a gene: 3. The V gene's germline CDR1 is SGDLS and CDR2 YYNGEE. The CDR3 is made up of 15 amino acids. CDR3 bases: TGTGCCAGCAGCGTAGCCCTAGCGGGTTACAATGAGCAGTTCTTC. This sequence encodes CASSVALAGYNEQFF.